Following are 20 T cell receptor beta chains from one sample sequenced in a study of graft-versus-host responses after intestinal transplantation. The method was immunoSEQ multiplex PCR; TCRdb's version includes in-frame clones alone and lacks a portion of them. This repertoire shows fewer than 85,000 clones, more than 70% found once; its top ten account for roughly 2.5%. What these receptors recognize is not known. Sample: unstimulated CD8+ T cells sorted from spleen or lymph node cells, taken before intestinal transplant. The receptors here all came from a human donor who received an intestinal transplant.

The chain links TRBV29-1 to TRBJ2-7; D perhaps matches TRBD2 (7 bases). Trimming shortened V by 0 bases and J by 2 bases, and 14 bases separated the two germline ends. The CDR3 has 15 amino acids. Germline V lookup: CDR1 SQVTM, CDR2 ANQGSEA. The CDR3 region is CSVEERGGNPYEQYF. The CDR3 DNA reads TGCAGCGTTGAAGAAAGGGGGGGAAATCCCTACGAGCAGTACTTC.

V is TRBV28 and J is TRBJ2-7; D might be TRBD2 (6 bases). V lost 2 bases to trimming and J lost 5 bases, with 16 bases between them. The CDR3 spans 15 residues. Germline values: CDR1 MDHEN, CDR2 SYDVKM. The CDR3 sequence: CASSLRDFGANEQYF. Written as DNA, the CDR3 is TGTGCCAGCAGTTTAAGGGACTTTGGGGCGAACGAGCAGTACTTC.

The CDR3 DNA reads as TGTGCCAGCAGTCCGGGGTCCTGGGAGACCCAGTACTTC. This sequence encodes CASSPGSWETQYF. The chain combines TRBV6-5 with TRBJ2-5; the D gene is possibly TRBD2 (5 bases). Germline CDR1 and CDR2: MNHEY and SVGAGI. Trimming removed 5 bases from V and 5 bases from J, with 12 bases in between. The CDR3 contains 13 residues.

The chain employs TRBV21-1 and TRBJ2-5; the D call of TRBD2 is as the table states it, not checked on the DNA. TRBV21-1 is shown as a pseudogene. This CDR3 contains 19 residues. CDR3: CASSKDRTSGREPVETQYF. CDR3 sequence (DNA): TGTGCCAGCAGCAAAGACAGGACTAGCGGGAGGGAACCCGTTGAGACCCAGTACTTC.

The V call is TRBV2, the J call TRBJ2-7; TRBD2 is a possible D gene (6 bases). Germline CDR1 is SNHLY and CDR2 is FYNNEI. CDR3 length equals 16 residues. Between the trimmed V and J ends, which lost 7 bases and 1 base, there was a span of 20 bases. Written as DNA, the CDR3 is TGTGCCAGCAACAGCCCTAGCGCGGGGTTATCCTACGAGCAGTACTTC. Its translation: CASNSPSAGLSYEQYF.

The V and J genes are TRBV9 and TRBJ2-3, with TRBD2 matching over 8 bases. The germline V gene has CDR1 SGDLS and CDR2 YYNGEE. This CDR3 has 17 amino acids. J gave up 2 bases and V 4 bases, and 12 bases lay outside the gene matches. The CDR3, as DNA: TGTGCCAGCAGCCCCCGGGAGGGGGACTGGGCCACAGATACGCAGTATTTT. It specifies CASSPREGDWATDTQYF.

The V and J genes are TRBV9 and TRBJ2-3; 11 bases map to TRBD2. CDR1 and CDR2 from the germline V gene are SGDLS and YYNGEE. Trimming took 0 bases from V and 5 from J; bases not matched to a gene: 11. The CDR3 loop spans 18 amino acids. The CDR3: CASSVGRGLAGGGDTQYF. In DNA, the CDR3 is TGTGCCAGCAGCGTAGGGAGGGGGCTAGCGGGAGGAGGAGATACGCAGTATTTT. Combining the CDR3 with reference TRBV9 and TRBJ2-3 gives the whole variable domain DSGVTQTPKHLITATGQRVTLRCSPRSGDLSVYWYQQSLDQGLQFLIQYYNGEERAKGNILERFSAQQFPDLHSELNLSSLELGDSALYFCASSVGRGLAGGGDTQYFGPGTRLTVL.

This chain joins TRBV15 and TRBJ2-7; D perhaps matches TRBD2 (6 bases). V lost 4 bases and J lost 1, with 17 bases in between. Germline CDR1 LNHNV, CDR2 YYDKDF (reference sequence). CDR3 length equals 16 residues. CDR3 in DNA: TGTGCCACCAGCACTACCTGGACTAACCTTTCCTACGAGCAGTACTTC. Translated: CATSTTWTNLSYEQYF.

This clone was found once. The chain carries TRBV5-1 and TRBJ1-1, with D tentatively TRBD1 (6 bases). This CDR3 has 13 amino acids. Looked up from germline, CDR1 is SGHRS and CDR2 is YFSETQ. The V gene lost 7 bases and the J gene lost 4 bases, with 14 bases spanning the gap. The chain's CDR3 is CASRRQGFTEAFF. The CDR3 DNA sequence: TGCGCCAGCCGACGGCAGGGGTTCACTGAAGCTTTCTTT.

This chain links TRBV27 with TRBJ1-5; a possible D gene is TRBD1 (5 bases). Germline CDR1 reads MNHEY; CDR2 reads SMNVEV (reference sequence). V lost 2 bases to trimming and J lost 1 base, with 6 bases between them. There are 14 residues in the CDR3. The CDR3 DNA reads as TGTGCCAGCAGTTTAGGGGGGAGCAATCAGCCCCAGCATTTT. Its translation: CASSLGGSNQPQHF.

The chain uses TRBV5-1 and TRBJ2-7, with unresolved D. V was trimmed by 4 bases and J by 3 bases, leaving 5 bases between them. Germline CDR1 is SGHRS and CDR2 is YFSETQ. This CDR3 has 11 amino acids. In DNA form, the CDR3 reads TGCGCCAGCAGCCTCGGCTACGAGCAGTACTTC. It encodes CASSLGYEQYF.

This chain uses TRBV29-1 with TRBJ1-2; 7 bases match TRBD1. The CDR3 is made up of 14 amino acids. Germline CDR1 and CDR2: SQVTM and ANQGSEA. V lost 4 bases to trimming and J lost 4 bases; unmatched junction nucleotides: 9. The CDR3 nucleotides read TGCAGCGTTGCTCGGGACAGCACTTCCTATGGCTACACCTTC. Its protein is CSVARDSTSYGYTF.

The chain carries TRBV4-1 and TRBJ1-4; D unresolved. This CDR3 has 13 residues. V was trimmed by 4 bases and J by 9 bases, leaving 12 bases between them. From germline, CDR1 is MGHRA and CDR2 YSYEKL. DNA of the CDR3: TGCGCCAGCAGCCTGGAGGCGGAACAAAAACTGTTTTTT. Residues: CASSLEAEQKLFF.

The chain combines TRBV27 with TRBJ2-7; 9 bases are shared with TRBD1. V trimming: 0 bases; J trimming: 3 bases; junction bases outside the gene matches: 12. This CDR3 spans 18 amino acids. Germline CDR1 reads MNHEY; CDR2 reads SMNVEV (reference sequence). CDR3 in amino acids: CASSLSTPAGTGFYEQYF. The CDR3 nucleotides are TGTGCCAGCAGTTTATCCACCCCAGCCGGGACAGGGTTCTACGAGCAGTACTTC.

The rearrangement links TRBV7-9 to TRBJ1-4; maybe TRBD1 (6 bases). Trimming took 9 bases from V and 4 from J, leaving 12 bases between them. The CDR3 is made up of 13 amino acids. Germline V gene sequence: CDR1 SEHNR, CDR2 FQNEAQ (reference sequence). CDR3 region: CASADRNNEKLFF. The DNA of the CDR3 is TGTGCCAGTGCCGACAGGAATAATGAAAAACTGTTTTTT. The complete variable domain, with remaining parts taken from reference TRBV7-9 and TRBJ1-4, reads DTGVSQNPRHKITKRGQNVTFRCDPISEHNRLYWYRQTLGQGPEFLTYFQNEAQLEKSRLLSDRFSAERPKGSFSTLEIQRTEQGDSAMYLCASADRNNEKLFFGSGTQLSVL.

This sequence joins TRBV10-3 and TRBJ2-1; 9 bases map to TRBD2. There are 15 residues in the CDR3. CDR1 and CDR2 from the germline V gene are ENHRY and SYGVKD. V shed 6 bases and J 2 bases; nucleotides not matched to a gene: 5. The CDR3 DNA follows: TGTGCCATCAGGAAGCGGGAGGCCCCCTACAATGAGCAGTTCTTC. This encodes CAIRKREAPYNEQFF.

Written as DNA, the CDR3 is TGCGCCAGCGGCCCTAGAGGGCCCTACAATGAGCAGTTCTTC. Its protein product is CASGPRGPYNEQFF. The rearrangement joins TRBV5-1 to TRBJ2-1, with D maybe TRBD2 (5 bases). Germline V CDR1 and CDR2: SGHRS, YFSETQ. V lost 7 bases, J lost 2 bases, and 13 bases lay in between. The CDR3 is made up of 14 amino acids.

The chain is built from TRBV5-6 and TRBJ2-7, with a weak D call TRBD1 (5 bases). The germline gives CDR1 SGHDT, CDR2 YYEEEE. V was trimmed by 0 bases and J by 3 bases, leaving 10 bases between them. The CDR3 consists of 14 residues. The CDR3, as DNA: TGTGCCAGCAGCTTGGGTGGACAAAACTACGAGCAGTACTTC. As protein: CASSLGGQNYEQYF.

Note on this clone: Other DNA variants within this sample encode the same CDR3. CDR3 protein: CASSSGRSYEQYF. The CDR3, as DNA: TGTGCCAGCAGTTCCGGGAGATCCTACGAGCAGTACTTC. The chain has TRBV28 and TRBJ2-7; TRBD2 might be the D (6 bases). The CDR3 totals 13 residues. The V end lost 4 bases, the J end lost 1 base, and 8 bases lay between the germline ends. In germline, CDR1 is MDHEN, CDR2 SYDVKM. The variable domain in full, with the rest retrieved from reference TRBV28 and TRBJ2-7, is DVKVTQSSRYLVKRTGEKVFLECVQDMDHENMFWYRQDPGLGLRLIYFSYDVKMKEKGDIPEGYSVSREKKERFSLILESASTNQTSMYLCASSSGRSYEQYFGPGTRLTVT.

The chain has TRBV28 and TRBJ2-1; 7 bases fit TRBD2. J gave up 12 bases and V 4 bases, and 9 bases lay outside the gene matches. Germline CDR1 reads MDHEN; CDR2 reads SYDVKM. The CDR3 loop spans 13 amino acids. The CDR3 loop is CASSSGGRIGQFF. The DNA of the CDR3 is TGTGCCAGCAGTTCCGGCGGGAGAATTGGGCAGTTCTTC.